A selection of T cell receptor beta chains follows, all from one sample in a study of CD8 T cells in Susac syndrome. MiXCR was run by TCRdb on the immunoSEQ multiplex PCR reads, yielding one entry per CDR3 protein. The table has tens of thousands of distinct CDR3 sequences, approximately 92% seen once. Input material: CD8+ T cells from PBMCs. Source of these receptors: a human donor in good health. The CDR3 runs from the conserved cysteine through the conserved F or W. A D gene is named only where the DNA matches it firmly. Size tells how often a clone was seen (once, few, many) or the class of an expanded clone, and some rows leave it out.

>-|TRBV18|TRBJ2-7|TRBD2
TGTGCCAGCTCACCTTCTGGGGGGGACGGCTACGAGCAGTACTTC
CASSPSGGDGYEQYF
>-|TRBV5-8|TRBJ2-5|-
TGTGCCAGCAGCTTGATGTCCCTTCAAGAGACCCAGTACTTC
CASSLMSLQETQYF
>-|TRBV7-9|TRBJ2-5|-
TGTGCCAGCAGCTACCTGGGTGAGAATCGGGAGACCCAGTACTTC
CASSYLGENRETQYF
>-|TRBV2|TRBJ2-3|TRBD1
TGTGCCAGTCGCGACAGGGGGTGGACAGATACGCAGTATTTT
CASRDRGWTDTQYF
>-|TRBV12-5|TRBJ2-1|-
TGTGCTAGTGGCCTCCATTGGAATGAGCAGTTCTTC
CASGLHWNEQFF
>-|TRBV4-1|TRBJ2-1|TRBD2
TGCGCCAGCAGCCAAATTAGCGGGGAATACAATGAGCAGTTCTTC
CASSQISGEYNEQFF
>few|TRBV4-3|TRBJ2-3|TRBD2
TGCGCCAGCAGCCAAGATGGGACTAGCGGGGGGGACACAGATACGCAGTATTTT
CASSQDGTSGGDTDTQYF
>-|TRBV14|TRBJ2-7|TRBD1
TGTGCCAGCAGCCAAGGGGACAGGGGGCCCATGGACGAGCAGTACTTC
CASSQGDRGPMDEQYF
>-|TRBV5-4|TRBJ2-3|-
TGTGCCAGCAGCTTTGGGGGTCCCACAGATACGCAGTATTTT
CASSFGGPTDTQYF
>-|TRBV6-6|TRBJ2-5|-
TGTGCCAGCAGTTACTCGGGATCTCAAGAGACCCAGTACTTC
CASSYSGSQETQYF
>-|TRBV10-3|TRBJ2-1|-
TGTGCCACCGACGGCAGGCAGGAGGGGAATGAGCAGTTCTTC
CATDGRQEGNEQFF
>-|TRBV7-9|TRBJ2-7|-
TGTGCCAGCACCTGGGGCTCCCAGGGGCCCTACGAGCAGTACTTC
CASTWGSQGPYEQYF
>-|TRBV6-2/TRBV6-3|TRBJ2-3|-
TGTGCCAGCAGTTACGAGACAGATACGCAGTATTTT
CASSYETDTQYF
>once|TRBV7-9|TRBJ2-3|-
TGTGCCAGCAGCTCTAGCGTGGAAGCAGATACGCAGTATTTT
CASSSSVEADTQYF
>-|TRBV10-3|TRBJ2-1|TRBD2
TGTGCCATCAGTGAGAAGGTAGCGGGGGCCCCCAATGAGCAGTTCTTC
CAISEKVAGAPNEQFF
>few|TRBV25-1|TRBJ1-2|-
TGTGCCAGCAGTGAATCTGAAGGGGACTATGGCTACACCTTC
CASSESEGDYGYTF
>-|TRBV7-9|TRBJ1-1|-
TGTGCCAGCAGCTTAGCAGGACGGTTGGGCACTGAAGCTTTCTTT
CASSLAGRLGTEAFF
>-|TRBV4-1|TRBJ2-7|-
TGCGCCAGCAGCCCGCACAGGATCTCCTACGAGCAGTACTTC
CASSPHRISYEQYF
>-|TRBV7-6|TRBJ1-3|-
TGTGCCAGCAGCCTGACGTATGGAAACACCATATATTTT
CASSLTYGNTIYF
>-|TRBV30|TRBJ2-6|-
TGTGCCTGGACAGCCCCCGGTGCTGGGGCCAACGTCCTGACTTTC
CAWTAPGAGANVLTF
>-|TRBV5-6|TRBJ1-1|-
TGTGCCAGCAGCGACAGCGAGACAAAGTTTGAAGCTTTCTTT
CASSDSETKFEAFF
>-|TRBV5-4|TRBJ1-1|TRBD1
TGTGCCAGCAGCCCGGGACAGGGTCCGGAAGCTTTCTTT
CASSPGQGPEAFF
>-|TRBV6-6|TRBJ2-3|-
TGTGCCAGCAGTTATGTAGGGGTTGTTAGCACAGATACGCAGTATTTT
CASSYVGVVSTDTQYF
>-|TRBV7-9|TRBJ2-7|TRBD1
TGTGCCAGCAGCCCAACCGCGGGTACCGGGACAGGGGCCACCGAGCAGTACTTC
CASSPTAGTGTGATEQYF
>-|TRBV24-1|TRBJ2-2|TRBD2
TGTGCCACCAGTGATGAGGATCCGGGGGGGCGGACCGGGGAGCTGTTTTTT
CATSDEDPGGRTGELFF
>-|TRBV24-1|TRBJ2-5|-
TGTGCCACCAGTGATTTCCAAGAGACCCAGTACTTC
CATSDFQETQYF
>-|TRBV5-5|TRBJ2-7|TRBD1
TGTGCCAGCAGCTTCGGGACGGGACAGGCACCCTACGAGCAGTACTTC
CASSFGTGQAPYEQYF
>-|TRBV11-2|TRBJ2-7|-
TGTGCCAGCAGCTTAGAACGGGGTCCCTACGAGCAGTACTTC
CASSLERGPYEQYF
>-|TRBV5-1|TRBJ2-1|-
TGCGCCAGCAGCCCACGGACAGAAAAATACAATGAGCAGTTCTTC
CASSPRTEKYNEQFF
>-|TRBV12-3/TRBV12-4|TRBJ1-3|-
TGTGCCAGCAGTTTAGCCCCCCTGGGAGGAAACACCATATATTTT
CASSLAPLGGNTIYF
>few|TRBV4-1|TRBJ2-7|TRBD1
TGCGCCAGCAGCCATCTGGACAGGGGGAGCTACGAGCAGTACTTC
CASSHLDRGSYEQYF
>once|TRBV27|TRBJ2-3|-
TGTGCCAGCATCGACCTCGAAAGGGCAGGTACGCAGTATTTT
CASIDLERAGTQYF
>-|TRBV12-3/TRBV12-4|TRBJ2-3|TRBD1
TGTGCCAGCAGTTGGACAGGACCATACACAGATACGCAGTATTTT
CASSWTGPYTDTQYF
>once|TRBV24-1|TRBJ2-2|-
TGTGCCACCAGTGAGCCAGGGAGTTCGAACACCGGGGAGCTGTTTTTT
CATSEPGSSNTGELFF
>few|TRBV9|TRBJ2-3|TRBD2
TGTGCCAGCAGCGTGGCTAGCGGGGGCCCCACGGATACGCAGTATTTT
CASSVASGGPTDTQYF
>-|TRBV29-1|TRBJ1-5|TRBD1
TGCAGCGCTCGGACAGGGCTAAATCAGCCCCAGCATTTT
CSARTGLNQPQHF
>-|TRBV2|TRBJ1-2|-
TGTGCCAGCAGTGAATGGTGGTCTGGTGGCTACACCTTC
CASSEWWSGGYTF
>-|TRBV2|TRBJ2-1|TRBD2
TGTGCCAGCAGATGGACTAGCGGGGTCAATGAGCAGTTCTTC
CASRWTSGVNEQFF
>-|TRBV7-9|TRBJ2-1|TRBD2
TGTGCCAGCAGCTCGCCCTGGCGGGGGGTAGACAATGAGCAGTTCTTC
CASSSPWRGVDNEQFF
>-|TRBV4-1|TRBJ2-3|TRBD2
TGCGCCAGCAGCCAAGATCTCCTACTAGCGGGGAGCACAGATACGCAGTATTTT
CASSQDLLLAGSTDTQYF
>-|TRBV2|TRBJ2-7|-
TGTGCCAGCAGCGTCACCTACGAGCAGTACTTC
CASSVTYEQYF
>-|TRBV5-1|TRBJ2-3|TRBD2
TGCGCCAGCAGCTTGGCCCCCCTAGCGGGGGACCGCACAGATACGCAGTATTTT
CASSLAPLAGDRTDTQYF
>-|TRBV19|TRBJ2-7|TRBD1
TGTGCCAGTAGTCCTCGGACAGGGGGTACCTACGAGCAGTACTTC
CASSPRTGGTYEQYF